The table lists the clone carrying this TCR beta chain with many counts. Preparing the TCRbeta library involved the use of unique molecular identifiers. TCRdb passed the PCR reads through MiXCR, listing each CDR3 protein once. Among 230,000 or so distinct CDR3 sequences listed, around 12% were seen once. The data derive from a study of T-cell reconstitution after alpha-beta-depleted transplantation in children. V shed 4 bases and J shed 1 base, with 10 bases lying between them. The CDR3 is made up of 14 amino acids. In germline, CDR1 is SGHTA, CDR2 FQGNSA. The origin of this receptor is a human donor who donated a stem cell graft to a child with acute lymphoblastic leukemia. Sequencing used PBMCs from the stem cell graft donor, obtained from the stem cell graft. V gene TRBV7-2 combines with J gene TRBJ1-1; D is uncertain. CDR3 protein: CASSSRWANTEAFF. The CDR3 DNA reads TGTGCCAGCAGCTCCCGGTGGGCGAACACTGAAGCTTTCTTT.